This T cell receptor (beta chain) appears in the sequencing data of a study of cytomegalovirus exposure and HLA in healthy donors. As to this clone: Its antigen is as yet unknown.

Study observations and caveats: Association with HLA alleles at 0.05 false discovery rate was found for 15,000 to 20,000 TCR beta sequences in a later analysis. Some TCR beta chains (roughly 160 of them) were listed as cytomegalovirus-associated. A later analysis reportedly identified an Asian-associated ancestry cluster as carrying fewer N-insertions than the 666-donor mean.

CDR3 length equals 15 residues. Germline loops: CDR1 MNHEY, CDR2 SVGAGI. V lost 4 bases to trimming and J lost 2 bases, with 14 bases between them. PCR was performed using 60 Vbeta and 13 Jbeta primers. The repertoire was sequenced with immunoSEQ multiplex PCR; TCRdb's copy has only in-frame clones and lacks some. The data show 80,000 or so clones, 70% to 80% seen once. Sequences were obtained from PBMCs. This sequence joins TRBV6-5 and TRBJ2-5; perhaps TRBD1 as D (6 bases). The origin of this receptor is a man aged 40-49 years in good health and CMV-seronegative. The CDR3 DNA reads as TGTGCCAGCAGTTCTGGGGGCGGAGGACAAGAGACCCAGTACTTC. This translates into CASSSGGGGQETQYF.